This is a list of T cell receptor beta chains from one sample in a study of blood T cell repertoires in COVID-19. Produced via immunoSEQ multiplex PCR; TCRdb's table is partial and in-frame only. The sample holds some 160,000 clones, 85% seen once. The specimen sequenced was PBMCs or T cells enriched from blood (not recorded which). These receptors all stem from a woman between 40 and 50 years old who had recovered from COVID-19. Both conserved end residues are part of each CDR3. D genes are given only for firm matches. Some rows mark clone size as missing; the rest say once, few, many or name a class of expanded clone.

TRBV18	.	few	TRBJ1-3	TGTGCCAGCTCACCAGTCGGGTCCTCTGGAAACACCATATATTTT	CASSPVGSSGNTIYF
TRBV5-1	TRBD1	.	TRBJ2-7	TGCGCCAGCAGCTTGGCTATGGGACAGGCGGTACAGCAGTACTTC	CASSLAMGQAVQQYF
TRBV7-9	.	.	TRBJ1-2	TGTGCCAGCAGCCCCCGACGTACAGGAAGTTATGGCTACACCTTC	CASSPRRTGSYGYTF
TRBV7-9	TRBD2	.	TRBJ2-7	TGTGCCAGCAGCGGTAGCGGGAGAAGCCCCTACGAGCAGTACTTC	CASSGSGRSPYEQYF
TRBV2	.	.	TRBJ2-7	TGTGCCAGCAGGGCTGACAGCCTACCAACAAACGAGCAGTACTTC	CASRADSLPTNEQYF
TRBV27	TRBD1	.	TRBJ1-1	TGTGCCAGCAGATCACAGGGGGGGATAGCTGAAGCTTTCTTT	CASRSQGGIAEAFF
TRBV2	.	.	TRBJ2-2	TGTGCCAGCAGTGAAGGAGCGATCGGGGAGCTGTTTTTT	CASSEGAIGELFF
TRBV2	.	.	TRBJ1-1	TGTGCCATCGAAACGACTGAAACTGAAGCTTTCTTT	CAIETTETEAFF
TRBV5-4	TRBD2	.	TRBJ2-1	TGTGCCAGCACGACCGGGACTAGTCCCTACAATGAGCAGTTCTTC	CASTTGTSPYNEQFF
TRBV20-1	.	once	TRBJ1-2	TGCAGTGCTAGGGTGGCCTATGGCTACACCTTC	CSARVAYGYTF
TRBV6-5	TRBD2	few	TRBJ2-7	TGTGCCAGCAGTCCCCTGGCGGGAGAGTCCTACGAGCAGTACTTC	CASSPLAGESYEQYF
TRBV15	.	.	TRBJ1-2	TGTGCCACCAGCGTAGCGCTTGGAGGGCTCTATGGCTACACCTTC	CATSVALGGLYGYTF
TRBV6-5	.	.	TRBJ1-2	TGTGCCAGCAGCCGAAGCTCGACAGCGTACAATGGCTACACCTTC	CASSRSSTAYNGYTF
TRBV14	.	medium-sized	TRBJ2-2	TGTGCCAGCAGCCAAGATTGGGGCGCGAACACCGGGGAGCTGTTTTTT	CASSQDWGANTGELFF
TRBV15	.	.	TRBJ1-2	TGTGCCACCAGCAGAGCAGGCCAGGACTATGGCTACACCTTC	CATSRAGQDYGYTF
TRBV9	TRBD2	.	TRBJ2-3	TGTGCCAGCAGCTCGACTAGCGGGATAAGCACAGATACGCAGTATTTT	CASSSTSGISTDTQYF
TRBV5-5	TRBD2	.	TRBJ2-7	TGTGCCAGCAGCTTGGCCTCGGCTAGCGGGGGGTTTGCCTACGAGCAGTACTTC	CASSLASASGGFAYEQYF
TRBV2	TRBD1	.	TRBJ1-4	TGTGCCAGCAGTGAGCAGGGGGCGAACGAAAAACTGTTTTTT	CASSEQGANEKLFF
TRBV19	.	.	TRBJ1-1	TGTGCCAGTAGTATTCACCAGAAGAACACTGAAGCTTTCTTT	CASSIHQKNTEAFF
TRBV7-9	TRBD1	.	TRBJ2-5	TGTGCCAGCAGCTCCTACCTCAGGGGGCGGGTTGGAGAGACCCAGTACTTC	CASSSYLRGRVGETQYF
TRBV2	.	.	TRBJ2-1	TGTGCCAGCAGCACCCAGGGAAACAATGAGCAGTTCTTC	CASSTQGNNEQFF
TRBV11-2	.	few	TRBJ2-1	TGTGCCAGCAGGAGGGGGCGGGGAACCTACAATGAGCAGTTCTTC	CASRRGRGTYNEQFF
TRBV9	.	.	TRBJ1-2	TGTGCCAGCAGTGCGCAGGGAGGTAACTATGGCTACACCTTC	CASSAQGGNYGYTF
TRBV6-5	TRBD1	.	TRBJ2-1	TGTGCCAGCGGCTCGACAGGGTATGAGCAGTTCTTC	CASGSTGYEQFF
TRBV4-1	.	.	TRBJ1-5	TGCGCCAGCAGCCAAGATCGGGGGGGCGGGCAGCCCCAGCATTTT	CASSQDRGGGQPQHF
TRBV6-5	TRBD1	.	TRBJ1-2	TGTGCCAGCAGAACCGGGACAGGGAAGGGCTACACCTTC	CASRTGTGKGYTF
TRBV28	.	.	TRBJ1-4	TGTGCCAGCAGTTCCGGAGGCCCGAGGGTAGGAGAAAAACTGTTTTTT	CASSSGGPRVGEKLFF
TRBV27	.	.	TRBJ1-4	TGTGCCAGCAGTACAACAGGGTGGGCTAATGAAAAACTGTTTTTT	CASSTTGWANEKLFF
TRBV4-1	TRBD2	.	TRBJ2-3	TGCGCCAGCAGCCAAGAAAGACTAGCGGGTGCAGATACGCAGTATTTT	CASSQERLAGADTQYF
TRBV29-1	TRBD2	.	TRBJ2-7	TGCAGCGTTGAAAAGATTGCTAGCGGGTACGAGCAGTACTTC	CSVEKIASGYEQYF
TRBV6-5	TRBD2	.	TRBJ2-7	TGTGCCAGCAGCCGGACTAGCGAGACCTACGAGCAGTACTTC	CASSRTSETYEQYF
TRBV27	.	.	TRBJ1-1	TGTGCCAGCAGTACCAGACAGAACACTGAAGCTTTCTTT	CASSTRQNTEAFF
TRBV12-3/TRBV12-4	.	.	TRBJ2-7	TGTGCCAGCAGACTAGTCGGTACCTACGAGCAGTACTTC	CASRLVGTYEQYF
TRBV20-1	.	.	TRBJ1-5	TGCAGTGCCAGTGCGGGGGGAAGCAATCAGCCCCAGCATTTT	CSASAGGSNQPQHF
TRBV5-6	.	.	TRBJ1-1	TGTGCCAGCAAACAAGCGGGCAGGCCGAACACTGAAGCTTTCTTT	CASKQAGRPNTEAFF
TRBV5-1	.	.	TRBJ1-4	TGCGCCAGCAGAATCCGGGAGGGCGAAAAACTGTTTTTT	CASRIREGEKLFF
TRBV6-1	.	.	TRBJ1-1	TGTGCCAGCAGTGAATATAGAGGGAACACTGAAGCTTTCTTT	CASSEYRGNTEAFF
TRBV30	TRBD1	.	TRBJ1-1	TGTGCCTGGAGTGTCCAGGGGGCGGACACTGAAGCTTTCTTT	CAWSVQGADTEAFF
TRBV3-1/TRBV3-2	.	.	TRBJ1-2	TGTGCCAGCAGCCAAGATCCAATCGACAAGGCCTATGGCTACACCTTC	CASSQDPIDKAYGYTF
TRBV5-1	.	.	TRBJ2-3	TGCGCCAGCAGCCGCGACAGCAGCACAGATACGCAGTATTTT	CASSRDSSTDTQYF
TRBV15	.	.	TRBJ1-2	TGTGCCACCAGCAGAGGAGGGTTCGGCTACACCTTC	CATSRGGFGYTF
TRBV19	TRBD1	.	TRBJ1-2	TGTGCCAGTAGTATTAAGACAGGGGGGAATGGCTACACCTTC	CASSIKTGGNGYTF
TRBV9	TRBD1	.	TRBJ1-5	TGTGCCAGCAGTCCCGCCCAGGGGGCGGGCAATCAGCCCCAGCATTTT	CASSPAQGAGNQPQHF
TRBV7-9	.	.	TRBJ2-7	TGTGCCAGCAGCTTAGGTGTAGTCGAGCAGTACTTC	CASSLGVVEQYF
TRBV5-4	TRBD1	.	TRBJ2-1	TGTGCCAGCAGCTTACCAGGGGGTGGTATGGACAATGAGCAGTTCTTC	CASSLPGGGMDNEQFF
TRBV9	.	.	TRBJ1-2	TGTGCCAGCAGTGCGGGCGGGGGAACCTATGGCTACACCTTC	CASSAGGGTYGYTF